The following is a T cell receptor beta chain sequence with its context. The data were obtained in a study of T cell changes during pregnancy in multiple sclerosis. The protocol was immunoSEQ multiplex PCR, while the TCRdb copy is restricted to in-frame clones and leaves out a portion. The sample includes some 85,000 clones, around 93% of them seen just once. Trimming took 7 bases from V and 9 from J; bases not matched to a gene: 14. This CDR3 has 15 amino acids. Germline assignment: CDR1 SNHLY and CDR2 FYNNEI. The chain joins TRBV2 to TRBJ2-4; 8 bases fit TRBD2. The TCR comes from a female donor in good health, enrolled as a control in a pregnancy study. This material consisted of peripheral blood, taken in the second trimester of pregnancy. CDR3 DNA: TGTGCCAGCACGGTCGACGGGACTAGTGAGGGCATTCAGTACTTC. It is translated as CASTVDGTSEGIQYF.